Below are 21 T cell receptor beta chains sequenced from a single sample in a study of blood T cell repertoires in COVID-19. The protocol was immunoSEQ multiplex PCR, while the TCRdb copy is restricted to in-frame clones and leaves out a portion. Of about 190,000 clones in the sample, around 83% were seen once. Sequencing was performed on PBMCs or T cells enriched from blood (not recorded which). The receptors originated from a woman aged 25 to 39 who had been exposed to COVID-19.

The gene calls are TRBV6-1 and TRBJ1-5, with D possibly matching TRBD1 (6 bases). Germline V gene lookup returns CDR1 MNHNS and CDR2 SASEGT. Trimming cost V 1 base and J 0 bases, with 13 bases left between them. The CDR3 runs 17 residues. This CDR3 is CASSEGRGTYSNQPQHF. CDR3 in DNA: TGTGCCAGCAGTGAAGGCAGGGGCACTTATAGCAATCAGCCCCAGCATTTT.

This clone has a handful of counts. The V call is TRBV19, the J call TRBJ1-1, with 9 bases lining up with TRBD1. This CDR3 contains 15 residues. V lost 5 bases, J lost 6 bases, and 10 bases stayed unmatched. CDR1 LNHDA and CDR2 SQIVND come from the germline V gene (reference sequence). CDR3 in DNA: TGTGCCAGTAGTTCACTAACAGGGGGCGGGGCTGAAGCTTTCTTT. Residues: CASSSLTGGGAEAFF.

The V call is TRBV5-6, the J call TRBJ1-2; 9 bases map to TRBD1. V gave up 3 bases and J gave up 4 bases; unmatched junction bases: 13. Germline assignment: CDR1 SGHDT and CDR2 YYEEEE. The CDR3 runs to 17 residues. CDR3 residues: CASSSQGAGGVGYGYTF. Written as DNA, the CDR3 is TGTGCCAGCAGCTCACAGGGGGCAGGTGGTGTCGGCTATGGCTACACCTTC.

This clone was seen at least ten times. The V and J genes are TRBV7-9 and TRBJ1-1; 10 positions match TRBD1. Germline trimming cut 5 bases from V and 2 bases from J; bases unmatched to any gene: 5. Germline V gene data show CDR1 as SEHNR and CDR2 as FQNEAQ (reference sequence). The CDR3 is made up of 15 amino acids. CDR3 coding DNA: TGTGCCAGCAGCCACCGGGACAGGGGAAACACTGAAGCTTTCTTT. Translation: CASSHRDRGNTEAFF.

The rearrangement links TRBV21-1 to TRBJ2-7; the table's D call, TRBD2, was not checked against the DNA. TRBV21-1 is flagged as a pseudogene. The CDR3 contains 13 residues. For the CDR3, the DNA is TGTGCCAGCAGCAAAAGGCGGGCGTACGAGCAGTACTTC. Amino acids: CASSKRRAYEQYF.

The CDR3 spells CASSKYPTRGVWNTEAFF. The DNA of the CDR3 is TGTGCCAGCAGCAAGTACCCGACCAGGGGAGTATGGAACACTGAAGCTTTCTTT. The J gene is TRBJ1-1, the V gene TRBV5-4; possible D gene TRBD1, 6 bases. The V gene's germline CDR1 is SGHNT and CDR2 YYREEE (reference sequence). The CDR3 length is 18 residues. V gave up 4 bases and J gave up 1 base, with 23 bases separating them.

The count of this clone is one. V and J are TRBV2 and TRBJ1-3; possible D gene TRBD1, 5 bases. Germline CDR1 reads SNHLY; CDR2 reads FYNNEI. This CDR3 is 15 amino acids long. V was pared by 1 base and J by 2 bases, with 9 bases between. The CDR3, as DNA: TGTGCCAGCAGTGAAGTTAGGGGAACTGGAAACACCATATATTTT. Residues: CASSEVRGTGNTIYF.

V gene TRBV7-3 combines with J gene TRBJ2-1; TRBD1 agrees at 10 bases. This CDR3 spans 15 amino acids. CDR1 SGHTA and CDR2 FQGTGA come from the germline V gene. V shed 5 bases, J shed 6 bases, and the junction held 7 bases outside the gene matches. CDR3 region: CASSHRDRGVNEQFF. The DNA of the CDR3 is TGTGCCAGCAGCCACCGGGACAGGGGAGTCAATGAGCAGTTCTTC.

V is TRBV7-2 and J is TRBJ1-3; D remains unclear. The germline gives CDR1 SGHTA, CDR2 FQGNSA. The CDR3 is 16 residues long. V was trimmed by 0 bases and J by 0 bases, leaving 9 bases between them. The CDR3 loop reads CASSLAPTSSGNTIYF. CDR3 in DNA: TGTGCCAGCAGCTTAGCACCGACAAGCTCTGGAAACACCATATATTTT.

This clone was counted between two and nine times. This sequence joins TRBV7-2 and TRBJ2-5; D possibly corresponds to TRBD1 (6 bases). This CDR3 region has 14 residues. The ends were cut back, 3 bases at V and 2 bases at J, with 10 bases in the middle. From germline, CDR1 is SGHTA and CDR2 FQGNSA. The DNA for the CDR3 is TGTGCCAGCAGCTTCTATAGGGGGCAAGAGACCCAGTACTTC. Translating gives CASSFYRGQETQYF.

CDR3 sequence reads: CASSGRGQLATNEKLFF. The CDR3 region has the DNA TGTGCCAGCAGCGGCAGAGGTCAGCTTGCAACTAATGAAAAACTGTTTTTT. V usage is TRBV11-2 and J usage is TRBJ1-4; unclear D gene. CDR3 length equals 17 residues. V dropped 5 bases and J dropped 0 bases, with 16 bases sitting between them. Germline assignment: CDR1 SGHAT and CDR2 FQNNGV.

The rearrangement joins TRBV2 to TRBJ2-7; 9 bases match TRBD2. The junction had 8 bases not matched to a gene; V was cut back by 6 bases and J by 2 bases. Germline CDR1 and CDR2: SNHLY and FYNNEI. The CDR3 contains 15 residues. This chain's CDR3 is CASSLTSGTPYEQYF. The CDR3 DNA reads TGTGCCAGCAGCTTGACTAGCGGAACCCCCTACGAGCAGTACTTC.

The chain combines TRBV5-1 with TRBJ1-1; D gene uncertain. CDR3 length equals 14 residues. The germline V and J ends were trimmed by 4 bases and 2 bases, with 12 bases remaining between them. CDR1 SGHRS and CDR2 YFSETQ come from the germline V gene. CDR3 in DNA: TGCGCCAGCAGCGCGTCCAATCCAAACACTGAAGCTTTCTTT. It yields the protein CASSASNPNTEAFF.

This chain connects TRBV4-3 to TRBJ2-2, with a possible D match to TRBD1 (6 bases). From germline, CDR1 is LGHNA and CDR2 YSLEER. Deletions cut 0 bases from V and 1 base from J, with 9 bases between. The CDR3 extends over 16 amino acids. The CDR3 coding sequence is TGCGCCAGCAGCCAAGAACAGGGTCAGAACACCGGGGAGCTGTTTTTT. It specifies CASSQEQGQNTGELFF.

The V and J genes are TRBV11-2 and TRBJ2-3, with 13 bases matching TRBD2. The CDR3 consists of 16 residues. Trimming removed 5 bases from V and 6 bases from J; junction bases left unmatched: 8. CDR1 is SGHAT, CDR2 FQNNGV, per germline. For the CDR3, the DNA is TGTGCCAGCAGCCATTGGACTAGCGGGGGATCGGATACGCAGTATTTT. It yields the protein CASSHWTSGGSDTQYF.

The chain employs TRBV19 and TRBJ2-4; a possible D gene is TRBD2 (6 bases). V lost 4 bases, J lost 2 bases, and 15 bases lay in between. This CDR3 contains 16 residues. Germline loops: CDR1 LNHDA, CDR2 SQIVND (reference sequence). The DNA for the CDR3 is TGTGCCAGTAGTACCGATGCGACTAGATCCAAAAACATTCAGTACTTC. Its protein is CASSTDATRSKNIQYF.

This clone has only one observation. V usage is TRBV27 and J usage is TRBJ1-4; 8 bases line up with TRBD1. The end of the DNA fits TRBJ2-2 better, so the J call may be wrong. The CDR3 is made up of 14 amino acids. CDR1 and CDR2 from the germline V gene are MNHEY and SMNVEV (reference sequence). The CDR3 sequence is CASSPRTGPPELFF. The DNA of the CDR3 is TGTGCCAGCAGTCCCAGGACAGGGCCGCCGGAGCTGTTTTTT.

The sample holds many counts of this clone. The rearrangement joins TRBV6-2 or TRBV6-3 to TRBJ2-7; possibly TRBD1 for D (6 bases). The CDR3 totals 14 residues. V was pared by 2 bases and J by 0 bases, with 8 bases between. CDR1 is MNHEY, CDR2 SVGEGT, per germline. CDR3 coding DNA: TGTGCCAGCAGTTACGGGACAAACTCCTACGAGCAGTACTTC. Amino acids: CASSYGTNSYEQYF.

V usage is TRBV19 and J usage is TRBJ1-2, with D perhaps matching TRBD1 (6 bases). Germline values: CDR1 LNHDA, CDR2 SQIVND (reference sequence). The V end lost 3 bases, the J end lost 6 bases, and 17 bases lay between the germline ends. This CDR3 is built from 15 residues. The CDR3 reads CASSMDPQRGNGYTF. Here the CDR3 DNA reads TGTGCCAGTAGTATGGATCCGCAAAGGGGGAATGGCTACACCTTC.

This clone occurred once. The CDR3 protein is CASRVGREIGGSPLHF. CDR3 nucleotides: TGCGCCAGCAGAGTCGGGAGGGAAATCGGCGGATCACCCCTCCACTTT. The chain uses TRBV4-3 and TRBJ1-6; D not resolved. The CDR3 runs 16 residues. Germline V lookup: CDR1 LGHNA, CDR2 YSLEER. Between the trimmed V and J ends, which lost 6 bases and 10 bases, there was a span of 22 bases.

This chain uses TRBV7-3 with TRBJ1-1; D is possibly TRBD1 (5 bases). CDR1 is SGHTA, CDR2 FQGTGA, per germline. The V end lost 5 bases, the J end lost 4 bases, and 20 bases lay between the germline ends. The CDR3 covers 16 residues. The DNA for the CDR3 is TGTGCCAGCAGCACGCGACCCTCAGGGAGGGGCACTGAAGCTTTCTTT. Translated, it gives CASSTRPSGRGTEAFF.